The clone carrying this T cell receptor (beta chain) has only a few counts. The target antigen is unknown. The CDR3 runs to 16 residues. Per germline, CDR1 KGHSH and CDR2 LQKENI. Primers: 60 Vbeta forward and 13 Jbeta reverse. Per the study methods: Later, roughly 77 million unique TCR beta chains were counted in an analysis, and around 11 million of them were shared. Data came from immunoSEQ multiplex PCR; TCRdb stores just in-frame clones and leaves some out. The DNA gave D and trimming, while V, J and clone size come from that table. The repertoire holds 150,000 or so clones, roughly 74% seen once, with about 7.6% in the top ten. The data were obtained in a study of cytomegalovirus exposure and HLA in healthy donors. Study-wide results and caveats: For TCR beta chains, V- and J-gene trimming was later linked to a missense DCLRE1C variant. TRBV6-2, TRBV6-3 and other indistinguishable V segments were excluded. The study put 150 or so TCR beta chains on its list as cytomegalovirus-associated.

The sample comprised PBMCs. The rearrangement joins TRBV18 to TRBJ2-5, with 10 bases matching TRBD2. The DNA matches TRBJ2-7 better at its end, which makes the J call doubtful. The sequence derives from a middle-aged woman in good health and CMV-seropositive. CDR3 DNA: TGTGCCAGCTCGCCCAGGTCTAGCGGGAGTACTTACGAGCAGTACTTC. Encoded protein: CASSPRSSGSTYEQYF.